Below are 14 T cell receptor beta chains sequenced from a single sample in a study of T-cell reconstitution after alpha-beta-depleted transplantation in children. For TCRbeta, the library was prepared with unique molecular identifiers. Each CDR3 protein gets one entry after TCRdb re-called the PCR reads with MiXCR. The sample records about 200,000 distinct CDR3 sequences, approximately 17% being singletons. Material: PBMCs, mostly from graft donor cells, obtained 360 days after TCRalphabeta/CD19-depleted stem cell transplant. The receptors were gathered from a male patient aged 2-9 years who had a stem cell transplant for acute lymphoblastic leukemia, so the T cells may come from the graft donor.

The V call is TRBV28, the J call TRBJ1-6; 9 bases fit TRBD1. Germline V gives CDR1 MDHEN, CDR2 SYDVKM. The CDR3 is 15 residues long. V was pared by 7 bases and J by 9 bases, with 10 bases of the junction left unmatched. CDR3 bases: TGTGCCAGCACTCCGGGACAGGGTGATGGTTCACCCCTCCACTTT. Encoded protein: CASTPGQGDGSPLHF.

This clonotype was seen a handful of times. The V call is TRBV5-1, the J call TRBJ2-1, with TRBD2 as a possible D gene (6 bases). This CDR3 spans 14 amino acids. Germline V gene data show CDR1 as SGHRS and CDR2 as YFSETQ. Trimming left V 3 bases short and J 6 bases short, with 13 bases between. In DNA form, the CDR3 reads TGCGCCAGCAGCTGGGACTTGGGCCGCAATGAGCAGTTCTTC. As protein: CASSWDLGRNEQFF.

In this sample, this clonotype turned up many times. The genes are TRBV5-1 and TRBJ1-1; tentatively, D is TRBD1 (6 bases). Trimming took off 2 bases at V and 7 bases at J, with 6 bases between the two ends. The CDR3 runs 11 residues. Germline V gene lookup returns CDR1 SGHRS and CDR2 YFSETQ. CDR3 region: CASSLQGEAFF. Written as DNA, the CDR3 is TGCGCCAGCAGCTTACAGGGTGAAGCTTTCTTT.

This clonotype was picked up many times. The chain links TRBV4-3 to TRBJ2-1; D is uncertain. The V and J ends lost 0 bases and 4 bases respectively, with 4 bases between them. This CDR3 comprises 13 residues. The germline V gene has CDR1 LGHNA and CDR2 YSLEER. The DNA of the CDR3 is TGCGCCAGCAGCCAAGAAATATACAATGAGCAGTTCTTC. Residues: CASSQEIYNEQFF.

The V call is TRBV14, the J call TRBJ2-7; D is uncertain. The CDR3 contains 13 residues. Germline V gene data show CDR1 as SGHDN and CDR2 as FVKESK. Deletions cut 3 bases from V and 2 bases from J, with 8 bases between. CDR3 DNA: TGTGCCAGCAGCCATCAGGCTACCTACGAGCAGTACTTC. It codes for CASSHQATYEQYF.

This clonotype was counted only a few times. V gene TRBV18 combines with J gene TRBJ1-2; D possibly corresponds to TRBD1 (6 bases). Germline V gives CDR1 KGHSH, CDR2 LQKENI. V dropped 3 bases and J dropped 7 bases, with 15 bases sitting between them. This CDR3 contains 14 residues. CDR3 DNA sequence: TGTGCCAGCTCACCTCTTCGGGGGGCCCTTGGCTACACCTTC. Protein product: CASSPLRGALGYTF.

This clonotype was seen a handful of times. The V and J genes are TRBV9 and TRBJ2-1; 9 nucleotides match TRBD1. V gave up 0 bases and J gave up 4 bases; unmatched junction bases: 5. This CDR3 contains 16 residues. Per germline, CDR1 SGDLS and CDR2 YYNGEE. The CDR3 DNA reads TGTGCCAGCAGCGTAGGGGGACAGGGCCTATACAATGAGCAGTTCTTC. Its protein product is CASSVGGQGLYNEQFF.

This clonotype came up many times. The J gene is TRBJ1-4, the V gene TRBV10-3, with D possibly TRBD1 on 6 matching bases. The length of the CDR3 is 14 residues. V was shortened by 6 bases and J by 6 bases, with 14 bases between the two germline ends. Per germline, CDR1 ENHRY and CDR2 SYGVKD. CDR3 coding DNA: TGTGCCATCAGGCCGGACAGCCGTTATGAAAAACTGTTTTTT. Its protein is CAIRPDSRYEKLFF.

The chain couples TRBV7-7 to TRBJ2-2; D is perhaps TRBD1 (7 bases). Germline-derived CDR1 and CDR2 are SSHAT and FNYEAQ (reference sequence). The CDR3 has 15 amino acids. With 4 bases removed from V and 5 bases from J, the gap between germline ends came to 14 bases. CDR3 sequence reads: CASSSDRAGTGELFF. The CDR3 DNA reads TGTGCCAGCAGCTCCGACAGGGCGGGGACCGGGGAGCTGTTTTTT.

This clonotype occurred a few times. The chain combines TRBV5-1 with TRBJ2-1, with 7 bases aligning to TRBD2. This CDR3 is 13 amino acids long. The germline V gene has CDR1 SGHRS and CDR2 YFSETQ. V dropped 3 bases and J dropped 5; count of bases not matched to a gene: 2. The CDR3 DNA reads TGCGCCAGCAGCTCAGCGGGAAACAATGAGCAGTTCTTC. Amino acids: CASSSAGNNEQFF.

V and J are TRBV5-1 and TRBJ2-2, with 7 bases matching TRBD1. Germline assignment: CDR1 SGHRS and CDR2 YFSETQ. Germline trimming cut 5 bases from V and 3 bases from J; bases unmatched to any gene: 1. The CDR3 spans 13 residues. The CDR3 coding sequence is TGCGCCAGCAGGACAGGGTACACCGGGGAGCTGTTTTTT. Protein product: CASRTGYTGELFF.

This clonotype was observed a few times. The rearrangement links TRBV12-3 or TRBV12-4 to TRBJ2-5, with D unresolved. The CDR3 loop spans 14 amino acids. Trimming removed 5 bases at V and 2 bases at J, with 12 bases between. CDR3 region: CASSTYKGQETQYF. Written as DNA, the CDR3 is TGTGCCAGCAGTACCTACAAAGGTCAAGAGACCCAGTACTTC.

This chain connects TRBV11-2 to TRBJ2-7; TRBD1 matches at 11 bases. V lost 4 bases to trimming and J lost 0 bases; unmatched junction nucleotides: 2. The V gene's germline CDR1 is SGHAT and CDR2 FQNNGV. CDR3 length: 15 residues. The DNA for the CDR3 is TGTGCCAGCAGCTCGGGACAGGGGGACTCCTACGAGCAGTACTTC. Translation: CASSSGQGDSYEQYF.

The rearrangement joins TRBV9 to TRBJ1-2, with D unresolved. Trimming left V 0 bases short and J 4 bases short, with 7 bases between. The germline V gene has CDR1 SGDLS and CDR2 YYNGEE. The CDR3 extends over 13 amino acids. CDR3 DNA: TGTGCCAGCAGCGTAGGGGCATCCTATGGCTACACCTTC. Encoded protein: CASSVGASYGYTF.